Below, 30 T cell receptor beta chains from the same sample are listed, as sequenced in a study of T-cell memory formation after mild COVID-19. TCRdb re-analysed the 5' RACE reads in MiXCR, keeping a single row per CDR3 protein. The profile shows 250,000 to 350,000 distinct CDR3 sequences, approximately 19% of them singletons. The sequenced sample consisted of PBMCs or a T cell subset sorted from them (not recorded which). The source of these receptors is a young man who had mild COVID-19 (a few samples of this study predate the infection). Cell type and time point are not known.

Note on this clonotype: A read error is likely, as this CDR3 ends without the conserved phenylalanine or tryptophan. It is unclear where the CDR3 begins or ends on the DNA, so no DNA is shown, and the CDR3 is as TCRdb lists it. CDR3 protein: CASSLAGGGPVL. The chain carries TRBV7-8 and TRBJ1-1. Germline V lookup: CDR1 SGHVS, CDR2 FQNEAQ. Ends included, the CDR3 has 12 residues.

The CDR3 DNA reads as TGTGCCAGCAGCGCAAAAGGGACTATATCTCTGGATACGCAGTATTTT. Its translation: CASSAKGTISLDTQYF. V is TRBV9 and J is TRBJ2-3, with TRBD2 matching 7 bases. The ends lost 3 bases at V and 6 bases at J; junction bases unmatched: 13. The germline V gene encodes CDR1 SGDLS and CDR2 YYNGEE. The CDR3 is 16 residues long.

The chain uses TRBV20-1 and TRBJ2-7; D remains unclear. V was clipped by 4 bases and J by 7 bases, with 8 bases between them. The germline V gene encodes CDR1 DFQATT and CDR2 SNEGSKA (reference sequence). The CDR3 consists of 10 residues. CDR3 in amino acids: CSATLGEQYF. For the CDR3, the DNA is TGCAGTGCTACTTTGGGAGAGCAGTACTTC.

This clonotype was counted between two and nine times. This chain uses TRBV5-4 with TRBJ1-2; D perhaps matches TRBD1 (5 bases). In germline, CDR1 is SGHNT, CDR2 YYREEE (reference sequence). The ends were cut back, 5 bases at V and 4 bases at J, with 15 bases in the middle. This CDR3 spans 14 amino acids. The CDR3 nucleotides are TGTGCCAGCAGATCCGGGACCCTCGTCTATGGCTACACCTTC. Translation: CASRSGTLVYGYTF.

This clonotype occurred a few times. The chain couples TRBV7-9 to TRBJ1-2; no reliable D call. The CDR3 is 14 amino acids. Germline V lookup: CDR1 SEHNR, CDR2 FQNEAQ (reference sequence). The V and J ends lost 3 bases and 2 bases respectively, with 10 bases between them. CDR3 DNA sequence: TGTGCCAGCAGCTTTGGGGAAACGAACTATGGCTACACCTTC. The encoded protein is CASSFGETNYGYTF.

The CDR3 region is CASSLAAQKNTEAFF. CDR3 DNA: TGTGCCAGCAGTTTAGCAGCCCAAAAAAACACTGAAGCTTTCTTT. The gene calls are TRBV12-3 or TRBV12-4 and TRBJ1-1; D uncertain. V lost 0 bases to trimming and J lost 2 bases, with 10 bases between them. CDR3 length: 15 residues.

The rearrangement uses TRBV20-1 and TRBJ2-5; D is unresolved. The CDR3 spans 13 residues. Germline assignment: CDR1 DFQATT and CDR2 SNEGSKA (reference sequence). The V and J ends lost 4 bases and 0 bases respectively, with 9 bases between them. The CDR3 spells CSATGPDQETQYF. Written as DNA, the CDR3 is TGCAGTGCTACCGGACCGGACCAAGAGACCCAGTACTTC.

The chain couples TRBV6-2 or TRBV6-3 to TRBJ2-3, with TRBD1 matching over 11 bases. J was trimmed by 7 bases and V by 8 bases; bases with no gene match: 8. CDR3 length: 14 amino acids. Germline CDR1 reads MNHEY; CDR2 reads SVGEGT. This CDR3 is CASVRTGGANTQYF. CDR3 nucleotide sequence: TGTGCCAGCGTCCGGACAGGGGGCGCAAATACGCAGTATTTT.

This chain uses TRBV6-2 or TRBV6-3 with TRBJ1-1; D might be TRBD1 (5 bases). The CDR3 spans 14 residues. Germline V gene lookup returns CDR1 MNHEY and CDR2 SVGEGT. Trimming cost V 6 bases and J 4 bases, with 15 bases left between them. CDR3 coding DNA: TGTGCCAGCAGGAGTAGGGGTTCGGCCACTGAAGCTTTCTTT. It is translated as CASRSRGSATEAFF.

V gene TRBV7-2 combines with J gene TRBJ2-7; TRBD1 agrees at 9 bases. The CDR3 contains 15 residues. The V segment lost 1 base and the J segment 4 bases; nucleotides outside the gene matches: 5. The germline V gene has CDR1 SGHTA and CDR2 FQGNSA. DNA of the CDR3: TGTGCCAGCAGCTTAGATTTTGGACAGGGGTACGAGCAGTACTTC. This encodes CASSLDFGQGYEQYF.

The gene calls are TRBV28 and TRBJ2-7; no definite D call. Germline CDR1 is MDHEN and CDR2 is SYDVKM. V was pared by 5 bases and J by 0 bases, with 14 bases between. The CDR3 spans 15 residues. The CDR3 loop reads CASSTRAESSYEQYV. The CDR3 coding sequence is TGTGCCAGCAGTACCCGGGCAGAAAGCTCCTACGAGCAGTACGTC.

A few counts support this clonotype. CDR3 nucleotides: TGCGCCAGCAGCTTGGTTCCCCGAGGTGGTGAGCAGTTCTTC. As protein: CASSLVPRGGEQFF. The chain uses TRBV5-1 and TRBJ2-1, with D unresolved. Germline V gene lookup returns CDR1 SGHRS and CDR2 YFSETQ. The CDR3 contains 14 residues. V was cut by 0 bases and J by 9 bases, with 13 bases left in between.

The CDR3 is CSATPPSAPYEQYV. Written as DNA, the CDR3 is TGCAGTGCCACGCCACCCTCGGCCCCCTACGAGCAGTACGTC. The genes are TRBV20-1 and TRBJ2-7; D unclear. The germline V gene has CDR1 DFQATT and CDR2 SNEGSKA (reference sequence). V dropped 6 bases and J dropped 2 bases, with 17 bases sitting between them. The CDR3 covers 14 residues.

The chain has TRBV3-1 and TRBJ2-3; no clear D gene. The CDR3 spans 11 residues. V was shortened by 8 bases and J by 2 bases, with 5 bases between the two germline ends. Germline CDR1 and CDR2: LGHDT and YNNKEL (reference sequence). The CDR3 region is CASFNTDTQYF. CDR3 bases: TGTGCCAGCTTTAACACAGATACGCAGTATTTT.

The CDR3 DNA follows: TGCAGTGCTACCGACAGGGGCCATGGCTACACCTTC. Its translation: CSATDRGHGYTF. This chain connects TRBV20-1 to TRBJ1-2, with 8 bases lining up with TRBD1. After removal of 4 bases from V and 6 bases from J, the junction contained 4 bases not matched to a gene. Germline V gene lookup returns CDR1 DFQATT and CDR2 SNEGSKA (reference sequence). The CDR3 totals 12 residues.

This clonotype was seen more than once but under ten times. V gene TRBV10-2 combines with J gene TRBJ1-5, with a possible D match to TRBD1 (5 bases). This CDR3 is 18 amino acids long. Germline values: CDR1 WSHSY, CDR2 SAAADI. V was clipped by 0 bases and J by 3 bases, with 18 bases between them. CDR3 sequence (DNA): TGCGCCAGCAGTGAGTCCCTTGCAGGGTGGGAACACAATCAGCCCCAGCATTTT. Its protein is CASSESLAGWEHNQPQHF.

The genes are TRBV6-2 or TRBV6-3 and TRBJ2-5, with 10 nucleotides matching TRBD1. The V gene's germline CDR1 is MNHEY and CDR2 SVGEGT. The CDR3 extends over 15 amino acids. Losses at the gene ends were 5 bases for V and 2 bases for J; bases not matched to a gene: 5. The CDR3 DNA sequence: TGTGCCAGCAGTCCGGGACAGGGGTCACAAGAGACCCAGTACTTC. This translates into CASSPGQGSQETQYF.

The chain combines TRBV12-3 or TRBV12-4 with TRBJ1-2; D is ambiguous. Trimming removed 6 bases at V and 8 bases at J, with 16 bases between. The CDR3 runs 13 residues. CDR3 DNA sequence: TGTGCCAGCAGCCCAGACATGGGGTGGGGCTACACCTTC. It is translated as CASSPDMGWGYTF.

The genes are TRBV18 and TRBJ2-7; D may be TRBD1 or TRBD2 (6 bases each). Germline CDR1 is KGHSH and CDR2 is LQKENI. Deletions cut 4 bases from V and 1 base from J, with 14 bases between. The CDR3 consists of 15 residues. The CDR3 nucleotides read TGTGCCAGCTCACGCGGGGCAGGGGAATCCTACGAGCAGTACTTC. It codes for CASSRGAGESYEQYF.

This clonotype was counted between two and nine times. The chain combines TRBV5-1 with TRBJ2-3; the D is unclear. This CDR3 has 15 residues. V lost 4 bases, J lost 6 bases, and 18 bases lay in between. Germline-derived CDR1 and CDR2 are SGHRS and YFSETQ. CDR3 loop: CASSPPPPASDTQYF. The CDR3 nucleotides are TGCGCCAGCAGCCCTCCTCCGCCAGCCTCGGATACGCAGTATTTT.

The chain has TRBV4-3 and TRBJ1-4; D gene ambiguous. CDR3 length: 14 residues. Trimming took 4 bases from V and 7 from J, leaving 13 bases between them. The V gene's germline CDR1 is LGHNA and CDR2 YSLEER. CDR3 nucleotides: TGCGCCAGCAGCCGAGGTTTCACAGTTGAAAAACTGTTTTTT. It is translated as CASSRGFTVEKLFF.

The chain uses TRBV30 and TRBJ2-7; D gene unclear. This CDR3 region has 12 residues. V shed 0 bases and J shed 11 bases, with 14 bases lying between them. Germline V gene sequence: CDR1 GTSNPN, CDR2 SVGIG (reference sequence). The chain's CDR3 is CAWSVSPGSEYF. CDR3 DNA: TGTGCCTGGAGTGTCTCGCCAGGTTCAGAGTACTTC.

There are a few counts of this clonotype. The J gene is TRBJ2-7, the V gene TRBV20-1, with D perhaps TRBD1 (6 bases). The germline V gene encodes CDR1 DFQATT and CDR2 SNEGSKA (reference sequence). The V end lost 3 bases, the J end lost 0 bases, and 18 bases lay between the germline ends. The CDR3 contains 16 residues. The CDR3 coding sequence is TGCAGTGCTAGTTTCCTGACAGGACACCCCTCCTACGAGCAGTACTTC. Amino acid sequence: CSASFLTGHPSYEQYF.

At least ten counts were recorded for this clonotype. CDR3 bases: TGTGCCAGCAGTAAGAGTACGGTTAGCAATCAGCCCCAGCATTTT. It is translated as CASSKSTVSNQPQHF. The chain is built from TRBV2 and TRBJ1-5; D is unclear. V lost 5 bases, J lost 0 bases, and 11 bases lay in between. Germline CDR1 is SNHLY and CDR2 is FYNNEI. The CDR3 consists of 15 residues.

This clonotype turned up a few times. This chain connects TRBV6-2 or TRBV6-3 to TRBJ1-5; no firm D call. V gave up 7 bases and J gave up 4 bases, with 11 bases separating them. Germline V gene data show CDR1 as MNHEY and CDR2 as SVGEGT. There are 13 residues in the CDR3. The CDR3 loop is CASTHDGNQPQHF. The CDR3 DNA follows: TGTGCCAGCACCCACGACGGTAATCAGCCCCAGCATTTT.

The V call is TRBV5-1, the J call TRBJ2-5; TRBD1 matches at 9 bases. Looked up from germline, CDR1 is SGHRS and CDR2 is YFSETQ. This CDR3 spans 15 amino acids. V lost 0 bases, J lost 4 bases, and 4 bases stayed unmatched. This chain's CDR3 is CASSLVPGQGETQYF. Here the CDR3 DNA reads TGCGCCAGCAGCTTGGTTCCGGGACAGGGAGAGACCCAGTACTTC.

In this sample, this clonotype turned up a few times. This rearrangement joins TRBV15 to TRBJ2-5; 8 nucleotides line up with TRBD1. This CDR3 spans 18 amino acids. After removal of 3 bases from V and 4 bases from J, the junction contained 16 bases not matched to a gene. Per the germline V gene, CDR1 is LNHNV and CDR2 is YYDKDF (reference sequence). CDR3 protein: CATSRAQAPTGVGETQYF. The CDR3 DNA follows: TGTGCCACCAGCAGGGCCCAGGCCCCGACAGGGGTTGGAGAGACCCAGTACTTC.

V usage is TRBV11-2 and J usage is TRBJ2-7, with D possibly TRBD1 on 5 matching bases. Trimming took 3 bases from V and 3 from J, leaving 9 bases between them. The CDR3 loop spans 13 amino acids. Germline loops: CDR1 SGHAT, CDR2 FQNNGV. The CDR3 sequence: CASSFTGFYEQYF. For the CDR3, the DNA is TGTGCCAGCAGCTTCACAGGTTTCTACGAGCAGTACTTC.

This clonotype appeared a few times. The chain recombines TRBV5-4 with TRBJ2-3; either TRBD1 or TRBD2 may fit D (6 bases each). V lost 4 bases to trimming and J lost 4 bases, with 16 bases between them. The CDR3 totals 15 residues. Germline V gives CDR1 SGHNT, CDR2 YYREEE (reference sequence). The CDR3, as DNA: TGTGCCAGCAGCCTAGGGGGGCCTCGGGCAGATACGCAGTATTTT. It translates to CASSLGGPRADTQYF.

This sequence joins TRBV7-7 and TRBJ2-1; the D gene could be TRBD1 or TRBD2 (5 bases each). Germline CDR1 SSHAT, CDR2 FNYEAQ (reference sequence). The CDR3 has 15 amino acids. V lost 4 bases and J lost 9, with 19 bases in between. The CDR3 bases are TGTGCCAGCAGCTCATACCCCCGGGACCCCGGTGAGCAGTTCTTC. It encodes CASSSYPRDPGEQFF.